The entry below describes one T cell receptor (beta chain). The antigen is not known. Unique molecular identifiers were carried by the TCR beta cDNA libraries. TCRdb analysed the PCR reads with MiXCR anew, one entry per CDR3 protein. This sample has some 700,000 distinct CDR3 sequences, with approximately 59% found just once. Germline loops: CDR1 SGDLS, CDR2 YYNGEE. The CDR3 runs to 15 residues. With V trimmed by 0 bases and J by 4 bases, 3 bases remained unmatched. This record belongs to a study of post-analysis software for immune sequencing data. Overall study: Both relapsing-remitting and secondary progressive multiple sclerosis featured among the disease courses, as did progressive-relapsing multiple sclerosis. Findings and limits, study-wide: Five TRBV segments were more frequent in patients than controls; TRBV5-6, TRBV5-1 and TRBV20-1 belonged to this group. Significantly lower normalized Chao1 diversity was seen in multiple sclerosis patients than in controls.

The gene calls are TRBV9 and TRBJ2-3; 9 bases fit TRBD2. Material for sequencing was blood. This TCR was sampled from a girl aged 2-9 years with multiple sclerosis. The CDR3 DNA reads TGTGCCAGCAGCGTAGAAGCTAGCGGGGCAGATACGCAGTATTTT. It yields the protein CASSVEASGADTQYF.